This T cell receptor (beta chain) was obtained from a study of cytotoxic CD8 clonotypes in ibrutinib-treated CLL (dated by TCRdb to about 2021). In terms of the full investigation: The cohort included roughly 15 treatment-naive and approximately eleven relapsed/refractory patients; 17 to 18 were IGHV unmutated. Partial responses were observed in 24 patients and complete responses in 2; after a median follow-up of roughly 72 months, remission was maintained in 14 patients and progression was observed in 12. All remission and progressive disease samples were collected while patients were still receiving ibrutinib. Of the roughly 90 participants in the trial, 25 to 30 had longitudinal samples available. Samples at response were collected after a median of roughly 13 months of treatment, with a range of roughly 6 to 36 months. On average, each sample yielded roughly 250,000 productive templates and tens of thousands of productive rearrangements. Cryopreserved peripheral blood mononuclear cells were collected at three points: before therapy, at response, and at either sustained remission or disease progression. Findings and caveats that apply to the study as a whole: At ibrutinib response clonality went up, during sustained remission it held steady, and at progression it dropped back toward baseline. Lymph node repertoires were not examined, and the timing of sampling was not matched between patients in sustained remission and those whose disease progressed. Baseline clonality was found to be higher than that of age-matched healthy donors and was strongly correlated with circulating CD8+ T-cell counts. Public clonotypes were found to be uncommon and were observed to contract or remain stable during treatment; the increase in clonality was shown to reflect expansion of private clonotypes at ibrutinib response.

On this clone: It lacks a known antigen. The sample holds no much larger clone one base away, and base qualities are not on file.

A MiSeq instrument was used for deep resolution sequencing, which targeted depths ranging from 1 in 1 million up to 1 in 200,000 T cells, with coverage averaging 10x for each clonotype. The immunoSEQ hsTCRB Kit was used to generate TCR beta libraries. From the authors' description of their analysis: Data were analyzed with ImmunoSEQ Data Assistant and ImmunoSEQ Analyzer, with V, D and J genes assigned per IMGT definitions. Clonality, which ranges from 0 to 1, was calculated as one minus the normalized Shannon entropy of productive rearrangement frequencies. Only overrepresented clonotypes making up at least 0.05% of the repertoire of each patient were included in the public clonotype analysis. Thirteen repertoires from age-matched healthy donors, obtained from immuneACCESS, served as clonality controls. The table comes from immuneACCESS by way of TCRdb, which keeps in-frame sequences with V and J called. Part of the clones is missing from these tables; in studies checked, under half for an unresolved V gene and the rest for unknown reasons. The V and J calls and clone size come from that table; D and trimming were worked out from the DNA. This sample holds more than 75,000 clones; 60% to 80% were observed only once. Of the sample, 20% to 25% is held by the ten largest clones.

According to the study, the label for this sample's time point signals: roughly 23 months on ibrutinib. For TCR beta library preparation, about 2.1 micrograms of genomic DNA were extracted from the cryopreserved PBMCs. Longitudinal blood samples from CLL patients on ibrutinib monotherapy were analyzed using high-throughput TCR beta sequencing. The patients took part in an open-label, single-center phase 2 trial of ibrutinib monotherapy. V has 0 bases trimmed and J has 5 bases trimmed; junction bases matching no gene number 4. CDR1 SGHTS and CDR2 YDEGEE are derived from the germline V gene. The CDR3 runs 15 residues from the cysteine to the phenylalanine. The kept DNA is CDR3 alone, 45 bases in frame from the first base.

The material sequenced was PBMCs, taken after 24 months of ibrutinib treatment. This receptor was identified in a human donor with chronic lymphocytic leukemia. In this chain, TRBV5-8 is recombined with TRBJ1-4, and TRBD1 matches 7 of the central bases. The DNA sequence follows: TGTGCCAGCAGCTTGGACAGGGGTGAAAATGAAAAACTGTTTTTT. Translated, this is CASSLDRGENEKLFF.